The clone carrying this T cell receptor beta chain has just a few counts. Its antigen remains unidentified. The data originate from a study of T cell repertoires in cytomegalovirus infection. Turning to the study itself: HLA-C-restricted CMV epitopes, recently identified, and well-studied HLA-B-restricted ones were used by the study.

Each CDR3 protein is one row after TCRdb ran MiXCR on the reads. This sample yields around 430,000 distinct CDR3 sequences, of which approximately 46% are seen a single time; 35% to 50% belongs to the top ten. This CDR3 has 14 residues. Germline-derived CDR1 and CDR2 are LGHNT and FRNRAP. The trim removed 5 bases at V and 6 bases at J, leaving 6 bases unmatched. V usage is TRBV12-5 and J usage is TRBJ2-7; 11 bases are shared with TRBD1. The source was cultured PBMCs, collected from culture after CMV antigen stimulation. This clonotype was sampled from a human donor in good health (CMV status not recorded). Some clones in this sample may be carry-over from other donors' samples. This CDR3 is CASGPGGTGGEQYF. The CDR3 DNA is TGTGCTAGTGGTCCTGGGGGGACAGGGGGCGAGCAGTACTTC.